This paragraph reports one T cell receptor (beta chain). Its matching antigen is unknown. The data belong to a study of CD8 T cells in ankylosing spondylitis. Regarding the study as a whole: A CD8+ phenotype characterized the disease-linked clones, which were relatively rare in peripheral blood. A TCR beta motif of roughly eight highly homologous variants appeared characteristic of ankylosing spondylitis blood.

Quantitative molecular-barcoded 5'-RACE generated the TCR beta libraries. MiXCR, run by TCRdb on the 5' RACE reads, gives a single entry per CDR3 protein. The profile covers 30,000 to 35,000 distinct CDR3 sequences, with 30% appearing a single time and about 41% taken by the ten largest. V lost 3 bases, J lost 4 bases, and 10 bases lay in between. The CDR3 length is 14 residues. The sequencing input was synovial fluid, either unsorted or a sorted T cell fraction (not recorded which). The chain combines TRBV12-3 or TRBV12-4 with TRBJ1-3; no reliable D call. The sequence derives from a male donor with ankylosing spondylitis. CDR3 nucleotides: TGTGCCAGCAGTTTGGGGATTAAGGGAAACACCATATATTTT. Protein product: CASSLGIKGNTIYF.